This passage covers 4 T cell receptor beta chains from one sample sequenced in a study of cytomegalovirus exposure and HLA in healthy donors. This table comes from immunoSEQ multiplex PCR, and its TCRdb copy is limited to in-frame clones, with some not included. The sample consists of under 75,000 clones, about 85% of them appearing once. The sequencing input was PBMCs. These receptors came from a man aged 25 to 45 in good health and CMV-seronegative.

This clone was seen just once. The rearrangement uses TRBV11-3 and TRBJ2-2; 12 bases are a match to TRBD2. There are 16 residues in the CDR3. CDR1 and CDR2 (germline): SGHNT, YENEEA. After removal of 5 bases from V and 4 bases from J, the junction contained 5 bases not matched to a gene. In DNA form, the CDR3 reads TGTGCCAGCAGCCCGACTAGCGGGAGAGGCACCGGGGAGCTGTTTTTT. This codes for CASSPTSGRGTGELFF.

The rearrangement links TRBV6-5 to TRBJ1-2; 7 bases match TRBD1. J gave up 7 bases and V 6 bases, and 8 bases lay outside the gene matches. The CDR3 extends over 13 amino acids. Germline V CDR1 and CDR2: MNHEY, SVGAGI. For the CDR3, the DNA is TGTGCCAGCAGGGGTAACAGGGGAGGTGGCTACACCTTC. This sequence encodes CASRGNRGGGYTF.

This clone was observed a few times. The chain is built from TRBV12-5 and TRBJ1-2, with no clear D. The CDR3 has 13 residues. V was trimmed by 4 bases and J by 4 bases, leaving 10 bases between them. Germline V CDR1 and CDR2: LGHNT, FRNRAP. The CDR3 DNA reads TGTGCTAGTGGTTCACCGGAGGGCTATGGCTACACCTTC. Residues: CASGSPEGYGYTF.

V gene TRBV29-1 combines with J gene TRBJ1-3, with D unresolved. With 6 bases removed from V and 0 bases from J, the gap between germline ends came to 6 bases. CDR3 size: 12 residues. From germline, CDR1 is SQVTM and CDR2 ANQGSEA. The CDR3 protein is CSVEGSGNTIYF. For the CDR3, the DNA is TGCAGCGTCGAGGGCTCTGGAAACACCATATATTTT.